This T cell receptor beta chain was sequenced for a study of post-analysis software for immune sequencing data. Study summary: Recorded disease courses covered relapsing-remitting, secondary progressive and progressive-relapsing multiple sclerosis. Some patients had no subtype annotation. Study-wide points: Samples sharing a preparation batch grouped tightly together when assessed by F measure. The study found TRBV5-6, TRBV5-1 and TRBV20-1 among five TRBV segments more frequent in patients than controls. Among multiple sclerosis patients, normalized Chao1 diversity was significantly below that of controls.

Remarks on this clonotype: Its antigen remains unidentified.

Included in the TCR beta cDNA libraries were unique molecular identifiers. Some 500,000 cDNA molecules were obtained from about 0.98 to 11 million T cells. Each CDR3 protein is one row after TCRdb ran MiXCR on the PCR reads. Seen here are approximately 770,000 distinct CDR3 sequences, just over 45% observed once, and the top ten hold 4.9%. The CDR3 contains 12 residues. The V end lost 2 bases, the J end lost 5 bases, and 5 bases lay between the germline ends. The germline gives CDR1 SNHLY, CDR2 FYNNEI. This chain joins TRBV2 and TRBJ2-3; D gene unclear. The sequencing input was blood. The receptor was derived from a girl aged 10 to 17 with multiple sclerosis. The CDR3 DNA sequence: TGTGCCAGCAGTGAACCGGGAGATACGCAGTATTTT. It encodes CASSEPGDTQYF. Full variable domain (remainder filled in from reference TRBV2 and TRBJ2-3): EPEVTQTPSHQVTQMGQEVILRCVPISNHLYFYWYRQILGQKVEFLVSFYNNEISEKSEIFDDQFSVERPDGSNFTLKIRSTKLEDSAMYFCASSEPGDTQYFGPGTRLTVL.